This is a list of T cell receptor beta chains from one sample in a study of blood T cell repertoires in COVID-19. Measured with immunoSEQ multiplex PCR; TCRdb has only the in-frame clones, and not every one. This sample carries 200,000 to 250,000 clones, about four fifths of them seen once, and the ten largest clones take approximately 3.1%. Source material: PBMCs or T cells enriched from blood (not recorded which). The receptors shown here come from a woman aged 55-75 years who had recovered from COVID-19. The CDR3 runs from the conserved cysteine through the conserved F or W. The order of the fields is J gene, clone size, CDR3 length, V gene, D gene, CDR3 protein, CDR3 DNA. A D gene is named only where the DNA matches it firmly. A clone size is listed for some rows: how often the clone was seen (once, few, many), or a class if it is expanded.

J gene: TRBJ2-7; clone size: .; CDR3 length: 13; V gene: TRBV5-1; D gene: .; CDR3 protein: CASSTRSGYEQYF; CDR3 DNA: TGCGCCAGCAGCACGCGTTCGGGGTACGAGCAGTACTTC
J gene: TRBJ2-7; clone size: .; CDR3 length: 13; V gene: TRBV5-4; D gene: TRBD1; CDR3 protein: CASSLWTGGEQYF; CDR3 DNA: TGTGCCAGCAGCCTGTGGACAGGGGGCGAGCAGTACTTC
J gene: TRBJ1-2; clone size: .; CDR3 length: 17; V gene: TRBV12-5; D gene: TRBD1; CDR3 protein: CASGPPQGDDSNYGYTF; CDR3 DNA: TGTGCTAGTGGTCCCCCCCAGGGGGACGACTCTAACTATGGCTACACCTTC
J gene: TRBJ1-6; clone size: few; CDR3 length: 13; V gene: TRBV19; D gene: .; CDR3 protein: CASSAPGNSPLHF; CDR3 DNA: TGTGCCAGTAGCGCACCAGGGAACTCACCCCTCCACTTT
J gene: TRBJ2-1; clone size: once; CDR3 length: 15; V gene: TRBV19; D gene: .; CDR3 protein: CASSIGGTTYNEQFF; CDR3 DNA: TGTGCCAGTAGTATAGGCGGTACGACCTACAATGAGCAGTTCTTC
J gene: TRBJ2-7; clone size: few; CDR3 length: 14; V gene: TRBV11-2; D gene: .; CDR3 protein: CASSLVSGNYEQYF; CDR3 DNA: TGTGCCAGCAGCTTAGTATCCGGGAACTACGAGCAGTACTTC
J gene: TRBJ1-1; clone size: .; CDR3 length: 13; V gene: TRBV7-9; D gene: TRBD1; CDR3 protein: CASSGLGDREAFF; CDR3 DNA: TGTGCCAGCAGCGGCCTTGGGGACAGGGAAGCTTTCTTT
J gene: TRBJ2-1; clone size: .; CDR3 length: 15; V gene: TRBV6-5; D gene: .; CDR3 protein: CASSFLDRTYNEQFF; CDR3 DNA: TGTGCCAGCAGTTTCCTCGACAGGACTTACAATGAGCAGTTCTTC
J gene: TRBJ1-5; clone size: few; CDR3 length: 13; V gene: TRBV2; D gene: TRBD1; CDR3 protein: CASVRDSNQPQHF; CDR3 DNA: TGTGCCAGCGTCCGGGACAGTAATCAGCCCCAGCATTTT
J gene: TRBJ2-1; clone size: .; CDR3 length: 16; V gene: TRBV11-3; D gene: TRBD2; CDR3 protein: CASSHYSGGAGSEQFF; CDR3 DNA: TGTGCCAGCAGTCATTATAGCGGGGGGGCCGGCAGTGAGCAGTTCTTC
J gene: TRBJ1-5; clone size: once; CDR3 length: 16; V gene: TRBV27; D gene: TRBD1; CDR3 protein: CASSSPGQGLNQPQHF; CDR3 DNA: TGTGCCAGCAGTTCCCCCGGACAGGGACTCAATCAGCCCCAGCATTTT
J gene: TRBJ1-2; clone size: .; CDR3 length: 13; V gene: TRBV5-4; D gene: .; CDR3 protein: CASSSSNRDGYTF; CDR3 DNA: TGTGCCAGCAGCTCTTCCAACAGGGATGGCTACACCTTC
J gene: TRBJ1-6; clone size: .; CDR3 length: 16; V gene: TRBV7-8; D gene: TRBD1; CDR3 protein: CASSLVFRDSNSPLHF; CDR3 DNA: TGTGCCAGCAGCTTAGTCTTCCGGGACAGCAATTCACCCCTCCACTTT
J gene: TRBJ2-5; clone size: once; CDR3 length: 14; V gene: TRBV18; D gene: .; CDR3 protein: CASSPQTDQETQYF; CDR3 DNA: TGTGCCAGCTCACCACAGACAGACCAAGAGACCCAGTACTTC
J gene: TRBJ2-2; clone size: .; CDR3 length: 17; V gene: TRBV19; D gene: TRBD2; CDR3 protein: CASSGTSGSANTGELFF; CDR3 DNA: TGTGCCAGTAGTGGGACTAGCGGGAGTGCGAACACCGGGGAGCTGTTTTTT
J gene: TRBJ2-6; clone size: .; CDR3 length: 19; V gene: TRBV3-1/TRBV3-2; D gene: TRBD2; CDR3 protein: CASSPGTSGGFSGANVLTF; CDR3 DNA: TGTGCCAGCAGCCCAGGGACTAGCGGGGGGTTCTCTGGGGCCAACGTCCTGACTTTC
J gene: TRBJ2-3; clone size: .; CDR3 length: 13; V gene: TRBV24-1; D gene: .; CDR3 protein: CATSVAETDTQYF; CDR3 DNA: TGTGCCACCAGTGTGGCGGAGACAGATACGCAGTATTTT
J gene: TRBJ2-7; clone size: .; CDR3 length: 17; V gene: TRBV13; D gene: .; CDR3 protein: CASSSMPQGRLSYEQYF; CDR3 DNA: TGTGCCAGCAGCTCAATGCCTCAGGGGCGACTTTCCTACGAGCAGTACTTC
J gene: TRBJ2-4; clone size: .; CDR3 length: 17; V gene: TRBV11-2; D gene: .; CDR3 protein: CASSLVERVGAKNIQYF; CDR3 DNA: TGTGCCAGCAGCTTAGTAGAGAGGGTAGGGGCCAAAAACATTCAGTACTTC
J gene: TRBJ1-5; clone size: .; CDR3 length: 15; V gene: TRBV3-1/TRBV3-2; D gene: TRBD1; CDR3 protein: CASSNDRGGGQPQHF; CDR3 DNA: TGTGCCAGCAGCAACGACAGGGGGGGAGGTCAGCCCCAGCATTTT
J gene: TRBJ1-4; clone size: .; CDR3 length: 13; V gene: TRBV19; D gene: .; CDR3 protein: CASRLGLDEKLFF; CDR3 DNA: TGTGCCAGTAGACTTGGCCTAGATGAAAAACTGTTTTTT
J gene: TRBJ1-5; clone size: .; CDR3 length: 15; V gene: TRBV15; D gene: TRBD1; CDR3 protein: CATRRDRGHNQPQHF; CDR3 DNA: TGTGCCACCAGAAGGGACAGGGGGCACAATCAGCCCCAGCATTTT
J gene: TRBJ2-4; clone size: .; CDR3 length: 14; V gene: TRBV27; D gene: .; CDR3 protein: CASSFTGSGNIQYF; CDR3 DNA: TGTGCCAGCAGTTTCACAGGGAGCGGAAACATTCAGTACTTC
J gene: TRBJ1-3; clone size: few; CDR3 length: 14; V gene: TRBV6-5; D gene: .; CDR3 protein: CASSRGGSGNTIYF; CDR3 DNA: TGTGCCAGCAGCAGAGGAGGCTCTGGAAACACCATATATTTT
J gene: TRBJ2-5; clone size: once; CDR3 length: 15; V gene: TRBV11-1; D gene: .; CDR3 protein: CASSLNGAVQETQYF; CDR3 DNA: TGTGCCAGCAGCTTGAATGGGGCAGTTCAAGAGACCCAGTACTTC
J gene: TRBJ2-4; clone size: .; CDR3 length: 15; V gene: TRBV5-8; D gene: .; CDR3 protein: CASSLDGLAKNIQYF; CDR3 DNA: TGTGCCAGCAGCTTGGACGGACTAGCCAAAAACATTCAGTACTTC
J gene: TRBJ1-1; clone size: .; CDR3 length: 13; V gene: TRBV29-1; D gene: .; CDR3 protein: CSVEWAGNTEAFF; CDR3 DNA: TGCAGCGTTGAATGGGCCGGGAACACTGAAGCTTTCTTT
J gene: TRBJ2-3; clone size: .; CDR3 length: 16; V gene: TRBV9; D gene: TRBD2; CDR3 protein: CASSVGLAGRQDTQYF; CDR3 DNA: TGTGCCAGCAGCGTGGGACTAGCGGGACGTCAAGATACGCAGTATTTT
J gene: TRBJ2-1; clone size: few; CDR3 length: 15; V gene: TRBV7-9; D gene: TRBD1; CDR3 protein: CASSRQGQGYNEQFF; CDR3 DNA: TGTGCCAGCAGCCGCCAGGGACAGGGATACAATGAGCAGTTCTTC
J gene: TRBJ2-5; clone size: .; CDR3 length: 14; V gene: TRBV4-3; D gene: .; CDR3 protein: CASSQAGSQETQYF; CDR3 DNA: TGCGCCAGCAGCCAAGCGGGGTCCCAAGAGACCCAGTACTTC
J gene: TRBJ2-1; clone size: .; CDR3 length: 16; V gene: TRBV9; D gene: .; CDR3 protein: CASSGGGTPPFDEQFF; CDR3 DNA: TGTGCCAGCAGCGGGGGTGGGACTCCCCCCTTCGACGAGCAGTTCTTC
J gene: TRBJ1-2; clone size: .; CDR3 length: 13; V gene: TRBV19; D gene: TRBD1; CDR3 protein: CASRGTGVRGYTF; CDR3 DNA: TGTGCCAGTAGAGGAACAGGGGTACGGGGCTACACCTTC
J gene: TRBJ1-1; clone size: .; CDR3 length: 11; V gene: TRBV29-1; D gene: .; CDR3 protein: CSVGRGTEAFF; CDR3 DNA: TGCAGCGTGGGCCGGGGCACTGAAGCTTTCTTT
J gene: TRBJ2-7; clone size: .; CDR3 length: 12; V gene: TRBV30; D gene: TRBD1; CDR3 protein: CAYSPGQGKQYF; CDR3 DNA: TGTGCCTACTCCCCGGGACAGGGAAAGCAGTACTTC
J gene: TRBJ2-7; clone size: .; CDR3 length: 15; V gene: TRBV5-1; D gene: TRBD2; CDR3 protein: CASSSIGGGSYEQYF; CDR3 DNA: TGCGCCAGCAGCTCCATCGGCGGGGGGTCCTACGAGCAGTACTTC
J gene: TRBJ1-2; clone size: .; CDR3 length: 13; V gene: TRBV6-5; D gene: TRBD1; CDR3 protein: CASSYQGASGYTF; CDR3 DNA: TGTGCCAGCAGTTATCAGGGGGCAAGTGGCTACACCTTC
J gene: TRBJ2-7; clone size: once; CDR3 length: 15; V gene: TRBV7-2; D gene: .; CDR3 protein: CASGRGTKSSYEQYF; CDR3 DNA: TGTGCCAGCGGGAGGGGGACCAAAAGCTCCTACGAGCAGTACTTC
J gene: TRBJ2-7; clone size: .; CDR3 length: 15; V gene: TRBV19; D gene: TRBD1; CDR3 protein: CASSGGQGREDEQYF; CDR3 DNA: TGTGCCAGTAGTGGGGGACAGGGGAGGGAGGACGAGCAGTACTTC
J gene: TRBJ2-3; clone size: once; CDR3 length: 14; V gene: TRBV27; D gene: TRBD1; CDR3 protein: CASSPDRATDTQYF; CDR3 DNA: TGTGCCAGCAGTCCCGACAGGGCCACAGATACGCAGTATTTT
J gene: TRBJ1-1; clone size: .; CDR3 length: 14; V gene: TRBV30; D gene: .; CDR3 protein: CAWRGGTPNTEAFF; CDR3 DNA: TGTGCCTGGAGGGGGGGAACTCCAAACACTGAAGCTTTCTTT
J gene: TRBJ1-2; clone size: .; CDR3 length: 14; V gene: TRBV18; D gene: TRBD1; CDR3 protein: CASSPRRGLEGYTF; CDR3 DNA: TGTGCCAGCTCACCAAGGAGGGGGCTCGAGGGCTACACCTTC
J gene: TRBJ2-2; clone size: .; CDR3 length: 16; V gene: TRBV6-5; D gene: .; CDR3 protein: CASSYSAGFNTGELFF; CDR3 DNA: TGTGCCAGCAGTTACTCGGCGGGTTTCAACACCGGGGAGCTGTTTTTT
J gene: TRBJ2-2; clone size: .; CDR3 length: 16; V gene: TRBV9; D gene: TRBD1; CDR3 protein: CASSVSQGANTGELFF; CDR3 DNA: TGTGCCAGCAGCGTATCACAGGGGGCGAACACCGGGGAGCTGTTTTTT
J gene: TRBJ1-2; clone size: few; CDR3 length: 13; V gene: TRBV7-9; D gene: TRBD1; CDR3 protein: CASSYGQAYGYTF; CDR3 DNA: TGTGCCAGCAGCTATGGACAGGCCTATGGCTACACCTTC
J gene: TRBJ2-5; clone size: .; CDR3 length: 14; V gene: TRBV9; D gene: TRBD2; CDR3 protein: CASSALAGRETQYF; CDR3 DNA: TGTGCCAGCAGCGCATTAGCGGGGCGAGAGACCCAGTACTTC
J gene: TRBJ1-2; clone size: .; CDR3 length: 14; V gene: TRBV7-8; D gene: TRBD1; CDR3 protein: CASSTDRGGYGYTF; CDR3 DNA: TGTGCCAGCAGCACGGACAGGGGCGGCTATGGCTACACCTTC
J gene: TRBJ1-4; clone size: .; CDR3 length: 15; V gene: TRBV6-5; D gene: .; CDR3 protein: CASIPAGVANEKLFF; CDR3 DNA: TGTGCCAGCATTCCGGCGGGTGTAGCTAATGAAAAACTGTTTTTT
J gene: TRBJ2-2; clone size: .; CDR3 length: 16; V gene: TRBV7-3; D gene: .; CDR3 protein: CASSLRTSQGTGELFF; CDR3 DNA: TGTGCCAGCAGCTTAAGGACATCGCAGGGCACCGGGGAGCTGTTTTTT
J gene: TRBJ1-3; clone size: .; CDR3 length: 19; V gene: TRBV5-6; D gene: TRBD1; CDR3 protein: CASSLMGQGTRRPGSTIYF; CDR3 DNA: TGTGCCAGCAGCTTGATGGGACAGGGGACTCGGCGCCCCGGAAGCACCATATATTTT
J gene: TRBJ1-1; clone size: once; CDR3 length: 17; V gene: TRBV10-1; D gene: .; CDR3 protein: CASSQGLAGAIGTEAFF; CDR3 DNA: TGCGCCAGCAGCCAAGGACTAGCGGGAGCGATCGGCACTGAAGCTTTCTTT
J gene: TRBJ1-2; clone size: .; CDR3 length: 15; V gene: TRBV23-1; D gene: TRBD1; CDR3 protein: CASSGQGPPNYGYTF; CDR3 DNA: TGCGCCAGCAGTGGACAGGGGCCCCCGAACTATGGCTACACCTTC
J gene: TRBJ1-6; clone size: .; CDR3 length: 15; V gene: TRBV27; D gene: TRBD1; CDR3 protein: CASSYRDRHNSPLHF; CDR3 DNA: TGTGCCAGCAGTTACCGGGACAGGCATAATTCACCCCTCCACTTT
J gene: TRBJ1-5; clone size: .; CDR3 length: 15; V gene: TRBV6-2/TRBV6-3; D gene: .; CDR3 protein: CASSYDKGINQPQHF; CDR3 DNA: TGTGCCAGCAGTTACGACAAGGGGATCAATCAGCCCCAGCATTTT
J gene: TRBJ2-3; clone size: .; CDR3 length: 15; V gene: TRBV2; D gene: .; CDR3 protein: CASKMLGLSTDTQYF; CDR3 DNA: TGTGCCAGCAAGATGTTGGGCCTGAGCACAGATACGCAGTATTTT
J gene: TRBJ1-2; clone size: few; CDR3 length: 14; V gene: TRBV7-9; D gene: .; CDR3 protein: CASSLGTPDYGYTF; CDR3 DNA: TGTGCCAGCAGCTTAGGAACGCCAGACTATGGCTACACCTTC